At least ten counts were recorded for the clone carrying this TCR beta chain. Its antigen is still unknown. The entry originates in a study of T cell repertoires in cytomegalovirus infection. In the study overall: CMV infection together with matching HLA type was indicated by public TCR beta signatures. The study's findings and limits: Carriage of CMV together with the relevant HLA was identifiable through cumulative public TCR beta family frequency.

TCRdb reanalysed the reads using MiXCR and keeps one entry per CDR3 protein. This table has 250,000 to 300,000 distinct CDR3 sequences, approximately 9% appearing once. The sequence derives from a human donor in good health (CMV status not recorded). Some clones in this sample may be carry-over from other donors' samples. Sequenced material: PBMCs.

The CDR3 sequence: CASSLQNTEAFF. The CDR3 DNA reads TGTGCCAGCAGCTTGCAGAACACTGAAGCTTTCTTT. J is TRBJ1-1 and V is TRBV7-8, with D hard to call. This CDR3 has 12 amino acids. The germline gives CDR1 SGHVS, CDR2 FQNEAQ. Trimming stripped 3 bases from V and 1 base from J, with 3 bases between.